Each of the 14 T cell receptor beta chains below was sequenced from the same sample in a study of vaccination and CD4 T cells after COVID-19. Sample treatment: roughly 11-day PBMC culture with coronavirus spike peptide pools or control peptides (ViraFEST assay). Sequencing of the DNA from cultured CD4+ T cells was carried out with the Oncomine TCR Beta short-read assay. Using its own MiXCR run on the PCR reads, TCRdb lists one record per CDR3 protein. The table includes under 15,000 distinct CDR3 sequences, around 42% detected once. The antigens these receptors bind are not known. Sequencing used CD4+ T cells from blood, cultured in vitro, obtained before SARS-CoV-2 vaccination. The receptors originated from a human donor who had recovered from COVID-19.

This clonotype was seen a few times. The CDR3 region has the DNA TGCAGTGCTCCCGGGACGGGAAACTACGAGCAGTACTTC. Its protein is CSAPGTGNYEQYF. V and J are TRBV20-1 and TRBJ2-7; D might be TRBD1 or TRBD2, each matching 5 bases. The CDR3 is 13 residues long. V gave up 5 bases and J gave up 3 bases, with 14 bases separating them. CDR1 and CDR2 (germline): DFQATT, SNEGSKA (reference sequence).

This sequence joins TRBV9 and TRBJ1-6; D remains ambiguous. Trimming removed 2 bases at V and 5 bases at J, with 2 bases between. The CDR3 extends over 12 amino acids. Per the germline V gene, CDR1 is SGDLS and CDR2 is YYNGEE. The CDR3: CASSVNNSPLHF. CDR3 bases: TGTGCCAGCAGCGTGAATAATTCACCCCTCCACTTT.

This chain joins TRBV12-3 or TRBV12-4 and TRBJ1-2; a possible D gene is TRBD1 (5 bases). The CDR3 loop spans 14 amino acids. V dropped 5 bases and J dropped 4 bases, with 14 bases sitting between them. In DNA, the CDR3 is TGTGCCAGCAGTCCCCCCGGGGCCCTCTATGGCTACACCTTC. Protein: CASSPPGALYGYTF.

The CDR3 nucleotides are TGTGCCAGCAGCTGGTTGGGAGATGAGCAGTTCTTC. Residues: CASSWLGDEQFF. The chain is built from TRBV12-3 or TRBV12-4 and TRBJ2-1, with a possible D match to TRBD2 (5 bases). Trimming stripped 6 bases from V and 8 bases from J, with 11 bases between. The CDR3 has 12 amino acids.

J is TRBJ2-7 and V is TRBV7-2; 9 bases map to TRBD1. Per germline, CDR1 SGHTA and CDR2 FQGNSA. The CDR3 contains 16 residues. V trimming: 5 bases; J trimming: 0 bases; junction bases outside the gene matches: 8. CDR3 sequence (DNA): TGTGCCAGCAGCACCGGACAGGGGACGGGCTCCTACGAGCAGTACTTC. Translated, it gives CASSTGQGTGSYEQYF.

V is TRBV6-1 and J is TRBJ2-5, with 12 nucleotides matching TRBD1. Germline values: CDR1 MNHNS, CDR2 SASEGT. This CDR3 has 15 residues. The trim removed 7 bases at V and 2 bases at J, leaving 5 bases unmatched. CDR3 region: CASMGTGGFQETQYF. The CDR3 DNA is TGTGCCAGCATGGGGACAGGGGGCTTTCAAGAGACCCAGTACTTC.

This clonotype was seen only a few times. J is TRBJ2-1 and V is TRBV7-2; D remains ambiguous. The length of the CDR3 is 11 residues. V gave up 3 bases and J gave up 8 bases, with 5 bases separating them. From germline, CDR1 is SGHTA and CDR2 FQGNSA. The CDR3 nucleotides are TGTGCCAGCAGCTTCGAGTATGAGCAGTTCTTC. The encoded protein is CASSFEYEQFF.

This clonotype turned up a few times. The chain carries TRBV2 and TRBJ1-1, with TRBD1 matching 7 bases. Germline values: CDR1 SNHLY, CDR2 FYNNEI. The CDR3 length is 14 residues. V gave up 5 bases and J gave up 6 bases; unmatched junction bases: 9. CDR3 loop: CASSTPTGAAEAFF. In DNA form, the CDR3 reads TGTGCCAGCAGTACTCCTACAGGGGCCGCTGAAGCTTTCTTT. The entire variable domain, with the rest obtained from reference TRBV2 and TRBJ1-1, is as follows: EPEVTQTPSHQVTQMGQEVILRCVPISNHLYFYWYRQILGQKVEFLVSFYNNEISEKSEIFDDQFSVERPDGSNFTLKIRSTKLEDSAMYFCASSTPTGAAEAFFGQGTRLTVV.

The sample holds a few counts of this clonotype. This chain uses TRBV18 with TRBJ1-1, with D possibly TRBD1 on 5 matching bases. This CDR3 contains 15 residues. Germline V gives CDR1 KGHSH, CDR2 LQKENI. With 3 bases removed from V and 4 bases from J, the gap between germline ends came to 15 bases. The CDR3 spells CASSPTKQGSTEAFF. The CDR3 bases are TGTGCCAGCTCACCCACCAAGCAGGGATCCACTGAAGCTTTCTTT.

The chain couples TRBV7-8 to TRBJ2-7; no clear D gene. Germline-derived CDR1 and CDR2 are SGHVS and FQNEAQ. Trimming took 3 bases from V and 1 from J, leaving 10 bases between them. This CDR3 is 14 amino acids long. CDR3 region: CASSFSGQSYEQYF. The DNA of the CDR3 is TGTGCCAGCAGCTTCTCGGGCCAATCCTACGAGCAGTACTTC.

The rearrangement uses TRBV20-1 and TRBJ1-1; no reliable D call. Trimming took 6 bases from V and 1 from J, leaving 9 bases between them. CDR3 size: 12 residues. Germline V gene data show CDR1 as DFQATT and CDR2 as SNEGSKA (reference sequence). CDR3 bases: TGCAGTGCCAGGAAGGGGAACACTGAAGCTTTCTTT. As protein: CSARKGNTEAFF.

The chain uses TRBV20-1 and TRBJ2-7, with TRBD2 matching over 7 bases. After removal of 1 base from V and 4 bases from J, the junction contained 13 bases not matched to a gene. The CDR3 runs 16 residues. The germline V gene encodes CDR1 DFQATT and CDR2 SNEGSKA (reference sequence). CDR3 sequence reads: CSARGMGGVLGYEQYF. The CDR3 nucleotides are TGCAGTGCTAGAGGCATGGGGGGGGTGTTGGGATACGAGCAGTACTTC.

V usage is TRBV20-1 and J usage is TRBJ1-6; D perhaps matches TRBD1 (6 bases). The CDR3 length is 14 residues. The V and J ends lost 0 bases and 7 bases respectively, with 10 bases between them. From germline, CDR1 is DFQATT and CDR2 SNEGSKA (reference sequence). CDR3 nucleotide sequence: TGCAGTGCTAGAGATAGGACAGAAAATTCACCCCTCCACTTT. Its translation: CSARDRTENSPLHF.

This clonotype turned up a few times. The rearrangement links TRBV11-2 to TRBJ1-2, with D perhaps matching TRBD1 (5 bases). Trimming stripped 4 bases from V and 4 bases from J, with 13 bases between. The CDR3 length is 14 residues. Germline V gene data show CDR1 as SGHAT and CDR2 as FQNNGV. The CDR3 DNA follows: TGTGCCAGCAGCTCCACAGGTTTTGGCTATGGCTACACCTTC. Amino acids: CASSSTGFGYGYTF.